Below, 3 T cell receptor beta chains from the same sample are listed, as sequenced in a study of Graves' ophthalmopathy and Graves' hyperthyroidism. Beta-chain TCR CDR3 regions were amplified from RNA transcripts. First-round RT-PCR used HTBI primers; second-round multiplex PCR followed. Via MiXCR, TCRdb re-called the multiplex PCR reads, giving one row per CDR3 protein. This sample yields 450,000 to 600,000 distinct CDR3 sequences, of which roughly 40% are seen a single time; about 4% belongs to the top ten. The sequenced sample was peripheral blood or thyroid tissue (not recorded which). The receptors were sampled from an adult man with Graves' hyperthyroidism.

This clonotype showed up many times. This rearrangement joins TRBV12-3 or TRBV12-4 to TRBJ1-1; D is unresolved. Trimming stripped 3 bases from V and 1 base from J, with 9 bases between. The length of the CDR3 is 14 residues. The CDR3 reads CASSLGRQNTEAFF. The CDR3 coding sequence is TGTGCCAGCAGTTTGGGCAGACAGAACACTGAAGCTTTCTTT.

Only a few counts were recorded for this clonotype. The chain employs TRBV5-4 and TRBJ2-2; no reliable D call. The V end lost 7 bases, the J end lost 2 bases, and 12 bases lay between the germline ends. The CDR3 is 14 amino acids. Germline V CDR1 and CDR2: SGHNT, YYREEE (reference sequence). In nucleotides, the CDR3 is TGTGCCAGCCAATTGGCCAGAAACACCGGGGAGCTGTTTTTT. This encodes CASQLARNTGELFF.

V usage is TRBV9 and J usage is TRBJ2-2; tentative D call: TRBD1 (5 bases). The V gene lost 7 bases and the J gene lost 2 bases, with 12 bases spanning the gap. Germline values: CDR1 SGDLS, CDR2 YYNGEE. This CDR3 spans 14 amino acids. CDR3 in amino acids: CASGLGHNTGELFF. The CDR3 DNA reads TGTGCCAGCGGCCTCGGACACAACACCGGGGAGCTGTTTTTT.